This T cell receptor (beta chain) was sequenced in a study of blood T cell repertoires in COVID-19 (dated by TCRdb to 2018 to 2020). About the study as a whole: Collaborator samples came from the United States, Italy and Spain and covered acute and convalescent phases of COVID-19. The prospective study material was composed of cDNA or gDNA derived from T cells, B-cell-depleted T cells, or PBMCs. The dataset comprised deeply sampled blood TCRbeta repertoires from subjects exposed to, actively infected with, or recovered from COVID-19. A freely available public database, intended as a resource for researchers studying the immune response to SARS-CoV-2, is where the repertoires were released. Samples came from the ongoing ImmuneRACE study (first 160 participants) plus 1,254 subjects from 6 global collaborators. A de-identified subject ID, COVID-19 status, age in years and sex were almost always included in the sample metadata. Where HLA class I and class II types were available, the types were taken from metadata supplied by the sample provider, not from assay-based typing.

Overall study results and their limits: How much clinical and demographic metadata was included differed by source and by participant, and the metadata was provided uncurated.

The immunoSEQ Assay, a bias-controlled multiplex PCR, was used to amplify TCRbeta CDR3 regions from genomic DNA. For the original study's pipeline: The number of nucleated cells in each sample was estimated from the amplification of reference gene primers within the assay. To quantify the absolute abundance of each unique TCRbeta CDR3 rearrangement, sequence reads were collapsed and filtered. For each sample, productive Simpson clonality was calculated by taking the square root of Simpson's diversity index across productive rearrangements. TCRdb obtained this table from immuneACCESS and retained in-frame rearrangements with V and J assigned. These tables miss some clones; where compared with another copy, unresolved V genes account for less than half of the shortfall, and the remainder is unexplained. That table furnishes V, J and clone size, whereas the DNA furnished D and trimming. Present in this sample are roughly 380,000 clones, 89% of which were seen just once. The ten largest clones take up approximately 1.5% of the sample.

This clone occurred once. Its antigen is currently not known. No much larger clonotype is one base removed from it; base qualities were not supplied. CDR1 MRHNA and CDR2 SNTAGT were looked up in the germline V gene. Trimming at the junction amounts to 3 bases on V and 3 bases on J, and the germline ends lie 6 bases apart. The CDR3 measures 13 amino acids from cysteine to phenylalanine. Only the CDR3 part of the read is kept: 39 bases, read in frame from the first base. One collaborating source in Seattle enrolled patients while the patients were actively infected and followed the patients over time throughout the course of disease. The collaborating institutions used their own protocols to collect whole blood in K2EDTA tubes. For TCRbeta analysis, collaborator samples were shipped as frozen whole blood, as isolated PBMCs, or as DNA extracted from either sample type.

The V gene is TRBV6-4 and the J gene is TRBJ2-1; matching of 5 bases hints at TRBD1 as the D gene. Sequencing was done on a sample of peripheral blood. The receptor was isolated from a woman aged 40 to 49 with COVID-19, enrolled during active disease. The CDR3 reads CASSDQGYNEQFF. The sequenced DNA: TGTGCCAGCAGTGATCAGGGCTACAATGAGCAGTTCTTC.